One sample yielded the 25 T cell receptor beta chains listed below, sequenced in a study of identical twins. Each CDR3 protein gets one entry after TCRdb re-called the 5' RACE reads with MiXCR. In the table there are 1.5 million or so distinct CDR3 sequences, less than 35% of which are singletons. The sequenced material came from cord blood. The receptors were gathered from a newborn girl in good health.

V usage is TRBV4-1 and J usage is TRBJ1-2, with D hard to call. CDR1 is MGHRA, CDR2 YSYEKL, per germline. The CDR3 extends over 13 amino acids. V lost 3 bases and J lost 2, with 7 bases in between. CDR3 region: CASSHVLNYGYTF. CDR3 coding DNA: TGCGCCAGCAGCCACGTATTGAACTATGGCTACACCTTC.

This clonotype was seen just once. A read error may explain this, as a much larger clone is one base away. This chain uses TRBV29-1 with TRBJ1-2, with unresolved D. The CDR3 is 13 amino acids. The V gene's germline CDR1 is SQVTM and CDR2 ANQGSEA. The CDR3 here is CGVGDGTIYGYTF. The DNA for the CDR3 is TGCGGCGTTGGAGACGGCACCATCTATGGCTACACCTTC.

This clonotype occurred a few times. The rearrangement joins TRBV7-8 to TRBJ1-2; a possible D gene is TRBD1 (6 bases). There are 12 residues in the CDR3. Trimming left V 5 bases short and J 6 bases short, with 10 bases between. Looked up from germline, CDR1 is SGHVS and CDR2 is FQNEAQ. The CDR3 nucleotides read TGTGCCAGCAGCAATAACAGGGATGGCTACACCTTC. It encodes CASSNNRDGYTF.

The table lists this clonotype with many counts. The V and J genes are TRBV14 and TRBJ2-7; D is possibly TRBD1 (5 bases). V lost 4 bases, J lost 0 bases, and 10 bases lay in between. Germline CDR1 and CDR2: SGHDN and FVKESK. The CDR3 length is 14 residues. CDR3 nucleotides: TGTGCCAGCAGCCCGAGACAGTACTCCTACGAGCAGTACTTC. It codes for CASSPRQYSYEQYF.

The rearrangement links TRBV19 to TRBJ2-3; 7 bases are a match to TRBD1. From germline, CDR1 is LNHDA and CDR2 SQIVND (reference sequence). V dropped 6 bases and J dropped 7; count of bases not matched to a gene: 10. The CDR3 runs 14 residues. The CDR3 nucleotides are TGTGCCAGTAGGGGGCAGGGGGTCCTCTATACGCAGTATTTT. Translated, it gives CASRGQGVLYTQYF.

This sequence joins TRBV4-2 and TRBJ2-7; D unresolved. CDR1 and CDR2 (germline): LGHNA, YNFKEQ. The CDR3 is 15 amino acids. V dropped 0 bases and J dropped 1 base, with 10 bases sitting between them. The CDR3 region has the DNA TGTGCCAGCAGCCAAGATCTGGCCAGTTCCTACGAGCAGTACTTC. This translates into CASSQDLASSYEQYF.

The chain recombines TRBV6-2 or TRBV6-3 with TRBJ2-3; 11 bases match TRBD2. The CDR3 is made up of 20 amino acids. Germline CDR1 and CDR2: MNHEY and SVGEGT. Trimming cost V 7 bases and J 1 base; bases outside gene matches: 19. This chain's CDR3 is CASKFFPAVAGGKGTDTQYF. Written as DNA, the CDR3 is TGTGCCAGCAAGTTTTTCCCGGCAGTAGCGGGAGGGAAGGGCACAGATACGCAGTATTTT.

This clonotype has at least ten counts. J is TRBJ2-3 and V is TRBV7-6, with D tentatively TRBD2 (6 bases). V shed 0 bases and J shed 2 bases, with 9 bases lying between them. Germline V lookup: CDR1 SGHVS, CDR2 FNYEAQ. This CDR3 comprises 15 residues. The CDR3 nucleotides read TGTGCCAGCAGCTTAGCGGGGGGTTTCACAGATACGCAGTATTTT. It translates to CASSLAGGFTDTQYF.

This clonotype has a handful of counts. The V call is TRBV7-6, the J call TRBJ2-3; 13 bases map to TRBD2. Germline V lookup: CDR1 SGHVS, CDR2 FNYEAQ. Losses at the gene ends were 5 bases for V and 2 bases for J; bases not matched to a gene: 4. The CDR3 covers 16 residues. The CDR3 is CASSTGTSGATDTQYF. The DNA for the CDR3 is TGTGCCAGCAGCACCGGGACTAGCGGGGCCACAGATACGCAGTATTTT.

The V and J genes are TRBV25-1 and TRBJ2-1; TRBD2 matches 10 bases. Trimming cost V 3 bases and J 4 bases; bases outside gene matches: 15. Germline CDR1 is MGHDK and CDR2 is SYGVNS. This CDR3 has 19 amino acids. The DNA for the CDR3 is TGTGCCAGCAGTGAGCGCCGTCTTGGTCTAGCGGGGGCGTACAATGAGCAGTTCTTC. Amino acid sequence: CASSERRLGLAGAYNEQFF.

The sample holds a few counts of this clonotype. The CDR3 is CASRTGQNNYGYTF. The DNA of the CDR3 is TGTGCCAGCAGAACGGGACAGAATAACTATGGCTACACCTTC. The V gene is TRBV28, the J gene TRBJ1-2, with 7 nucleotides matching TRBD1. The CDR3 has 14 residues. Germline lookup yields CDR1 MDHEN and CDR2 SYDVKM. Trimming at V came to 6 bases and at J to 1 base, leaving 5 bases not matched to a gene.

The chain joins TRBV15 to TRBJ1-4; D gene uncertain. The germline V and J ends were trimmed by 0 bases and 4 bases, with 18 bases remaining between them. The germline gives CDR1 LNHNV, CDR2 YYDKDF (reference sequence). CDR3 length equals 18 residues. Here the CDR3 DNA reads TGTGCCACCAGCAGAGATCCGGTGTTGCCAGGCCTTAATGAAAAACTGTTTTTT. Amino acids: CATSRDPVLPGLNEKLFF.

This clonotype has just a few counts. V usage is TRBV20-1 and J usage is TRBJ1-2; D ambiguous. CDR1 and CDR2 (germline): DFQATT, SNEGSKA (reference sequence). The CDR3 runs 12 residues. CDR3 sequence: CSDDITNYGYTF. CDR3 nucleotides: TGCAGCGATGACATCACTAACTATGGCTACACCTTC.

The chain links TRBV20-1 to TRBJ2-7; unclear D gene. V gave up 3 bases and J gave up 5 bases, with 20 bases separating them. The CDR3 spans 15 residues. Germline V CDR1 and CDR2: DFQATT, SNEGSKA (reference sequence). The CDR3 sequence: CSASLLPTPANEQYF. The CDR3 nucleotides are TGCAGTGCTAGCCTTCTACCAACTCCCGCTAACGAGCAGTACTTC.

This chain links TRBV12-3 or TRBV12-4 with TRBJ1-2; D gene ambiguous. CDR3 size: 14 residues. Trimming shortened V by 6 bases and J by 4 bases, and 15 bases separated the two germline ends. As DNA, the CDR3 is TGTGCCAGCAGCCCCACCCCCGGACGCTATGGCTACACCTTC. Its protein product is CASSPTPGRYGYTF.

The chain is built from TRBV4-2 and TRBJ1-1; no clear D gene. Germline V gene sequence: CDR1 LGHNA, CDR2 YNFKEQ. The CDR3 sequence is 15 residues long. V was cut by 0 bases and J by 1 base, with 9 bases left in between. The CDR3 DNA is TGTGCCAGCAGCCAAGATACAGACCAGAACACTGAAGCTTTCTTT. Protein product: CASSQDTDQNTEAFF.

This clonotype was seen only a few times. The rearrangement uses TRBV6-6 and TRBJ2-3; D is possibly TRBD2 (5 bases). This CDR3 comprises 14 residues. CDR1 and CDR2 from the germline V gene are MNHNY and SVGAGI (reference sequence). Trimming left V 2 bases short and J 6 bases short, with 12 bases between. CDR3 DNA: TGTGCCAGCAGTTACAGCGGTGCTCTTGATACGCAGTATTTT. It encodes CASSYSGALDTQYF.

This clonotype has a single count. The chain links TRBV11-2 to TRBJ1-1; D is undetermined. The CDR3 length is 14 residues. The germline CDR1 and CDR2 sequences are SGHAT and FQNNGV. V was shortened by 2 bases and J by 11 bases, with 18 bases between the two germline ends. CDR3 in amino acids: CASSLSRWAEWAFF. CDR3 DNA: TGTGCCAGCAGCTTATCGAGATGGGCGGAGTGGGCTTTCTTT.

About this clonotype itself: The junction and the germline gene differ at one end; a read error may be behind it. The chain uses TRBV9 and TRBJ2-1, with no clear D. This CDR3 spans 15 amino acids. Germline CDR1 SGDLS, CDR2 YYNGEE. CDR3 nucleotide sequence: TGTGCCGGCAGCGTAGACCCCTCCACGTACAATGAGCAGTTCTTC. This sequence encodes CAGSVDPSTYNEQFF.

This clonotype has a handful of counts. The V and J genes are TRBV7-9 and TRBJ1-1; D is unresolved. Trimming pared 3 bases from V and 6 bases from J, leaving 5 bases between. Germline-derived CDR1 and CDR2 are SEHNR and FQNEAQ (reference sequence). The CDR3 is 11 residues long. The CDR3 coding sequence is TGTGCCAGCAGCTTCTTCCCTGAAGCTTTCTTT. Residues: CASSFFPEAFF.

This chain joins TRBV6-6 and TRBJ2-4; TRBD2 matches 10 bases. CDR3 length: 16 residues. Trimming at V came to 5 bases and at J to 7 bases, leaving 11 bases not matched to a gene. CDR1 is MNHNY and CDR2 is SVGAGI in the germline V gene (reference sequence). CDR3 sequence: CASSPGLAPSGNIQYF. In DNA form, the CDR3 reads TGTGCCAGCAGTCCGGGACTAGCGCCGTCCGGGAACATTCAGTACTTC.

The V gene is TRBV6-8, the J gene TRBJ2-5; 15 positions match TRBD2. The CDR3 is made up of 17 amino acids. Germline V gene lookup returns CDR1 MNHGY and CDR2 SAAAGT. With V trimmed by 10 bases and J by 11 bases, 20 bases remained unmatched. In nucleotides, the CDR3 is TGTGCCACGGCGGGACTAGCGGGAGGCACCCTGAACAATGAGCAGTACTTC. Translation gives CATAGLAGGTLNNEQYF.

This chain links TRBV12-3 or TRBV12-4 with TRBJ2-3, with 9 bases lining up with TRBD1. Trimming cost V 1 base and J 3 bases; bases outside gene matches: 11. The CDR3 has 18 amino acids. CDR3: CASSLGYEGTGWTDTQYF. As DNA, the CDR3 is TGTGCCAGCAGTTTAGGTTATGAGGGGACAGGGTGGACAGATACGCAGTATTTT.

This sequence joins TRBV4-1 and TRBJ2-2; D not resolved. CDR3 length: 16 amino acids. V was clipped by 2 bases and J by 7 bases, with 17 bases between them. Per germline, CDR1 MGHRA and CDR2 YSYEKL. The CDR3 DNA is TGCGCCAGCAGCCAAAAAGGGTCCCCTTTGGGCGGGGAGCTGTTTTTT. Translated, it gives CASSQKGSPLGGELFF.

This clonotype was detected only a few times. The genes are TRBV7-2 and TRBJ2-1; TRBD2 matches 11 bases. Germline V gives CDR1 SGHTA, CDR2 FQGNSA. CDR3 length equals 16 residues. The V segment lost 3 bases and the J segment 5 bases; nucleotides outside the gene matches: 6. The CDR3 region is CASSFTSGSDNNEQFF. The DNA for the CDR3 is TGTGCCAGCAGCTTCACTAGCGGGAGCGATAACAATGAGCAGTTCTTC.